A single sample gave rise to the 23 T cell receptor beta chains below, sequenced in a study of blood T cell repertoires in COVID-19. Data came from immunoSEQ multiplex PCR; TCRdb stores just in-frame clones and leaves some out. The sample has fewer than 300,000 clones; 80% to 90% are singletons. The sequenced material came from peripheral blood. The source is a man aged 50 or older with COVID-19, enrolled during active disease.

The rearrangement joins TRBV10-3 to TRBJ1-2; 7 bases map to TRBD1. Trimming removed 5 bases from V and 2 bases from J; junction bases left unmatched: 5. This CDR3 region has 14 residues. Germline values: CDR1 ENHRY, CDR2 SYGVKD. CDR3 sequence reads: CAISRLGQNYGYTF. CDR3 in DNA: TGTGCCATCAGTCGACTGGGACAGAACTATGGCTACACCTTC.

A single count supports this clone. The J gene is TRBJ2-1, the V gene TRBV9; TRBD2 agrees at 11 bases. V shed 0 bases, J shed 8 bases, and the junction held 4 bases outside the gene matches. The germline CDR1 and CDR2 sequences are SGDLS and YYNGEE. The CDR3 runs 15 residues. CDR3 coding DNA: TGTGCCAGCAGCGTAGAACTAGCGGGAGAGGATGAGCAGTTCTTC. As protein: CASSVELAGEDEQFF.

The chain employs TRBV5-6 and TRBJ2-5, with D possibly being TRBD1 (7 bases). V was clipped by 4 bases and J by 4 bases, with 14 bases between them. This CDR3 has 14 amino acids. CDR1 and CDR2 (germline): SGHDT, YYEEEE. CDR3 in DNA: TGTGCCAGCAGCCAACAGGGGACTCCAGAGACCCAGTACTTC. As protein: CASSQQGTPETQYF. Combining the CDR3 with reference TRBV5-6 and TRBJ2-5 gives the whole variable domain DAGVTQSPTHLIKTRGQQVTLRCSPKSGHDTVSWYQQALGQGPQFIFQYYEEEERQRGNFPDRFSGHQFPNYSSELNVNALLLGDSALYLCASSQQGTPETQYFGPGTRLLVL.

The V call is TRBV6-2 or TRBV6-3, the J call TRBJ1-1; 7 nucleotides align to TRBD1. V dropped 6 bases and J dropped 4; count of bases not matched to a gene: 11. Germline V lookup: CDR1 MNHEY, CDR2 SVGEGT. This CDR3 has 15 residues. CDR3 DNA: TGTGCCAGCAGCCGAACGACAGGGATCGGCACTGAAGCTTTCTTT. Protein sequence: CASSRTTGIGTEAFF.

The chain has TRBV2 and TRBJ1-4; no clear D. The CDR3 runs 16 residues. V was pared by 7 bases and J by 3 bases, with 18 bases between. Germline V gives CDR1 SNHLY, CDR2 FYNNEI. The CDR3 bases are TGTGCCAGCATAAGTGGGGTCCGGGGTCCTAATGAAAAACTGTTTTTT. This gives the protein CASISGVRGPNEKLFF.

This chain connects TRBV28 to TRBJ2-5; 9 bases fit TRBD2. V shed 6 bases and J 5 bases; nucleotides not matched to a gene: 7. Germline CDR1 MDHEN, CDR2 SYDVKM. This CDR3 has 14 amino acids. This CDR3 is CASSPDGLAETQYF. The DNA for the CDR3 is TGTGCCAGCAGCCCCGACGGACTAGCGGAGACCCAGTACTTC.

The J gene is TRBJ2-7, the V gene TRBV20-1; 8 nucleotides match TRBD1. The CDR3 loop spans 11 amino acids. In germline, CDR1 is DFQATT, CDR2 SNEGSKA (reference sequence). DNA of the CDR3: TGCAGCGGACAGGGAACCTACGAGCAGTACTTC. Translation gives CSGQGTYEQYF.

J is TRBJ1-5 and V is TRBV28, with no clear D. The germline V gene encodes CDR1 MDHEN and CDR2 SYDVKM. V was cut by 3 bases and J by 2 bases, with 11 bases left in between. The CDR3 sequence is 15 residues long. The CDR3 loop is CASSFRGGGNQPQHF. The CDR3 nucleotides read TGTGCCAGCAGTTTTCGGGGAGGTGGCAATCAGCCCCAGCATTTT.

The gene calls are TRBV5-6 and TRBJ2-7; possible D gene TRBD2, 6 bases. This CDR3 has 14 residues. Germline-derived CDR1 and CDR2 are SGHDT and YYEEEE. Trimming cost V 2 bases and J 2 bases, with 11 bases left between them. The CDR3 nucleotides are TGTGCCAGCAGCTTCGGAGGGTTTACCTACGAGCAGTACTTC. Translated: CASSFGGFTYEQYF. The full variable domain, in which reference TRBV5-6 and TRBJ2-7 provide the parts outside the CDR3, is DAGVTQSPTHLIKTRGQQVTLRCSPKSGHDTVSWYQQALGQGPQFIFQYYEEEERQRGNFPDRFSGHQFPNYSSELNVNALLLGDSALYLCASSFGGFTYEQYFGPGTRLTVT.

The chain combines TRBV7-3 with TRBJ1-1; D is uncertain. In germline, CDR1 is SGHTA, CDR2 FQGTGA. This CDR3 has 14 residues. V was clipped by 5 bases and J by 3 bases, with 13 bases between them. The CDR3 protein is CASSPTGFDTEAFF. CDR3 sequence (DNA): TGTGCCAGCAGCCCCACCGGGTTCGACACTGAAGCTTTCTTT.

The chain has TRBV19 and TRBJ1-6; 11 positions agree with TRBD1. The CDR3 consists of 16 residues. Trimming removed 4 bases from V and 5 bases from J; junction bases left unmatched: 4. The germline V gene encodes CDR1 LNHDA and CDR2 SQIVND (reference sequence). CDR3 sequence: CASSSGQGANNSPLHF. The CDR3 DNA reads TGTGCCAGTAGTAGCGGACAGGGGGCAAATAATTCACCCCTCCACTTT.

This chain connects TRBV30 to TRBJ2-1; maybe TRBD2 (5 bases). Germline V CDR1 and CDR2: GTSNPN, SVGIG (reference sequence). Trimming stripped 2 bases from V and 9 bases from J, with 14 bases between. CDR3 length: 13 amino acids. The CDR3 protein is CAWSLGISGEQFF. The CDR3 DNA reads TGTGCCTGGAGTCTGGGTATCAGCGGTGAGCAGTTCTTC.

Note on this clone: Distinct nucleotide sequences in the sample also encode this CDR3. This chain uses TRBV18 with TRBJ1-1; possibly TRBD1 for D (6 bases). Germline V gives CDR1 KGHSH, CDR2 LQKENI. The CDR3 spans 14 residues. V was clipped by 1 base and J by 2 bases, with 8 bases between them. CDR3 region: CASSPQGVNTEAFF. CDR3 nucleotides: TGTGCCAGCTCACCACAGGGGGTAAACACTGAAGCTTTCTTT. The entire variable domain, with the rest obtained from reference TRBV18 and TRBJ1-1, is as follows: NAGVMQNPRHLVRRRGQEARLRCSPMKGHSHVYWYRQLPEEGLKFMVYLQKENIIDESGMPKERFSAEFPKEGPSILRIQQVVRGDSAAYFCASSPQGVNTEAFFGQGTRLTVV.

This sequence joins TRBV6-6 and TRBJ1-5, with unresolved D. CDR1 is MNHNY, CDR2 SVGAGI, per germline (reference sequence). The length of the CDR3 is 15 residues. V lost 6 bases to trimming and J lost 0 bases, with 12 bases between them. CDR3 protein: CASSPGRYSNQPQHF. CDR3 bases: TGTGCCAGCAGCCCCGGCAGGTATAGCAATCAGCCCCAGCATTTT.

J is TRBJ2-1 and V is TRBV2, with D possibly TRBD1 on 6 matching bases. This CDR3 is built from 15 residues. V was trimmed by 4 bases and J by 6 bases, leaving 16 bases between them. Germline assignment: CDR1 SNHLY and CDR2 FYNNEI. CDR3 sequence: CASSAADSFFNEQFF. In nucleotides, the CDR3 is TGTGCCAGCAGTGCTGCGGACAGTTTTTTCAATGAGCAGTTCTTC.

The chain uses TRBV7-2 and TRBJ1-5, with TRBD1 as a possible D gene (5 bases). Per the germline V gene, CDR1 is SGHTA and CDR2 is FQGNSA. CDR3 size: 14 residues. Deletions cut 6 bases from V and 3 bases from J, with 12 bases between. The CDR3: CASSSTGPNQPQHF. CDR3 nucleotide sequence: TGTGCCAGCAGTTCCACAGGTCCCAATCAGCCCCAGCATTTT. The variable domain in full, completed from reference TRBV7-2 and TRBJ1-5, reads GAGVSQSPSNKVTEKGKDVELRCDPISGHTALYWYRQSLGQGLEFLIYFQGNSAPDKSGLPSDRFSAERTGGSVSTLTIQRTQQEDSAVYLCASSSTGPNQPQHFGDGTRLSIL.

This chain links TRBV30 with TRBJ1-4, with unresolved D. Germline CDR1 and CDR2: GTSNPN and SVGIG (reference sequence). Trimming left V 3 bases short and J 8 bases short, with 19 bases between. This CDR3 contains 15 residues. The CDR3 nucleotides are TGTGCCTGGAGCCGGGGTAGTGTCACGGGGGAAAAACTGTTTTTT. Protein sequence: CAWSRGSVTGEKLFF.

The V call is TRBV7-8, the J call TRBJ1-3; a weak D match, TRBD1 (5 bases). Trimming pared 6 bases from V and 2 bases from J, leaving 20 bases between. Per germline, CDR1 SGHVS and CDR2 FQNEAQ. The CDR3 is 17 amino acids. The CDR3 sequence: CASSPLDKREAGNTIYF. The CDR3 DNA follows: TGTGCCAGCAGTCCGCTGGACAAGCGGGAGGCTGGAAACACCATATATTTT.

V and J are TRBV27 and TRBJ1-5, with TRBD1 matching over 8 bases. The CDR3 has 16 residues. J was trimmed by 3 bases and V by 3 bases; bases with no gene match: 7. The V gene's germline CDR1 is MNHEY and CDR2 SMNVEV (reference sequence). The CDR3 DNA reads TGTGCCAGCAGTTTCTCCCGACAGGGGTACAATCAGCCCCAGCATTTT. It yields the protein CASSFSRQGYNQPQHF.

This sequence joins TRBV4-3 and TRBJ1-2; 10 nucleotides agree with TRBD1. Germline V CDR1 and CDR2: LGHNA, YSLEER. The ends lost 1 base at V and 4 bases at J; junction bases unmatched: 3. CDR3 length: 15 residues. CDR3 loop: CASSQGQGAFYGYTF. Here the CDR3 DNA reads TGCGCCAGCAGCCAAGGACAGGGGGCTTTCTATGGCTACACCTTC.

This clone was seen a single time. The chain joins TRBV6-2 or TRBV6-3 to TRBJ1-5; possible D gene TRBD1, 5 bases. V lost 4 bases, J lost 0 bases, and 13 bases lay in between. The CDR3 sequence is 16 residues long. The germline V gene encodes CDR1 MNHEY and CDR2 SVGEGT. In nucleotides, the CDR3 is TGTGCCAGCAGTTTCTTACGACAGCCTAGCAATCAGCCCCAGCATTTT. It codes for CASSFLRQPSNQPQHF.

V and J are TRBV19 and TRBJ2-3; TRBD1 matches 9 bases. Per the germline V gene, CDR1 is LNHDA and CDR2 is SQIVND (reference sequence). The CDR3 has 15 residues. V gave up 3 bases and J gave up 5 bases; unmatched junction bases: 6. CDR3 in amino acids: CASSIPGQGQDTQYF. The CDR3 DNA reads TGTGCCAGTAGTATTCCGGGACAGGGTCAAGATACGCAGTATTTT.

The DNA of the CDR3 is TGTGCCAGTAGTATAGGGACAGGGGATACTGAAGCTTTCTTT. This codes for CASSIGTGDTEAFF. The genes are TRBV19 and TRBJ1-1; TRBD1 matches at 9 bases. The CDR3 covers 14 residues. V lost 1 base and J lost 5; bases outside the gene matches: 2. Germline V gives CDR1 LNHDA, CDR2 SQIVND (reference sequence).